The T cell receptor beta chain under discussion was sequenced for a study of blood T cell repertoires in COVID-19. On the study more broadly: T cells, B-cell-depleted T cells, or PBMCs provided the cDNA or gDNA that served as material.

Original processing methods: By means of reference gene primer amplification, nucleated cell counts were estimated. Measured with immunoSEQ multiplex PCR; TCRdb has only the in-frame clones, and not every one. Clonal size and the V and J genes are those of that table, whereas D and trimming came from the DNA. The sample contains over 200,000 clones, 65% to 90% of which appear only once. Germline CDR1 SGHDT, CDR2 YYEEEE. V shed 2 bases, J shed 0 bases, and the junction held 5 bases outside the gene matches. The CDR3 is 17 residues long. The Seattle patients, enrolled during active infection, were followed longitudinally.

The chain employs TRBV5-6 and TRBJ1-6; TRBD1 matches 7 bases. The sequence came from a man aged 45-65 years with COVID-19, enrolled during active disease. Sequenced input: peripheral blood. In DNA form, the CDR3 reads TGTGCCAGCAGCTTCGTGGGACAGAGCTCCTATAATTCACCCCTCCACTTT. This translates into CASSFVGQSSYNSPLHF.